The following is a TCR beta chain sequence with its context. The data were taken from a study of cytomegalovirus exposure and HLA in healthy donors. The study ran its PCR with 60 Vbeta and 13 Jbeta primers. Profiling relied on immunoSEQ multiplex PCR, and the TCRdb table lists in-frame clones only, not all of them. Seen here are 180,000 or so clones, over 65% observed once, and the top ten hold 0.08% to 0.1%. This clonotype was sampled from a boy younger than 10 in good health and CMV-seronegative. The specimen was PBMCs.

This chain's CDR3 is CASSLNQGAQSPLHF. CDR3 DNA: TGTGCCAGCAGCTTAAACCAGGGGGCGCAATCACCCCTCCACTTT. The rearrangement links TRBV7-2 to TRBJ1-6, with TRBD1 identical over 8 bases. V shed 2 bases and J 10 bases; nucleotides not matched to a gene: 7. The CDR3 is 15 amino acids. Germline CDR1 and CDR2: SGHTA and FQGNSA.